This entry lists 10 T cell receptor beta chains sequenced from one sample in a study of T cells in tuberculosis. Documented time point: new active TB diagnosis, blood taken before or within 7 days of starting treatment. Measured with immunoSEQ multiplex PCR; TCRdb has only the in-frame clones, and not every one. The data contain 47,000 or so clones, 90% to 95% of them singletons. This specimen consisted of PBMCs, obtained at tuberculosis diagnosis. Source of these receptors: an adult with tuberculosis.

This chain uses TRBV5-1 with TRBJ2-3, with D maybe TRBD2 (5 bases). This CDR3 region has 15 residues. Germline CDR1 SGHRS, CDR2 YFSETQ. V gave up 0 bases and J gave up 1 base, with 9 bases separating them. CDR3 amino acids: CASSLVAFGTDTQYF. CDR3 nucleotides: TGCGCCAGCAGCTTGGTAGCGTTCGGCACAGATACGCAGTATTTT.

This chain links TRBV6-5 with TRBJ2-7; D unresolved. The V end was cut by 3 bases, the J end by 2 bases, with 14 bases between. This CDR3 is 15 amino acids long. Germline assignment: CDR1 MNHEY and CDR2 SVGAGI. The chain's CDR3 is CASSYSGSPTYEQYF. In DNA, the CDR3 is TGTGCCAGCAGTTATTCCGGGTCGCCAACCTACGAGCAGTACTTC.

The chain has TRBV5-5 and TRBJ1-1; no clear D gene. V was clipped by 4 bases and J by 2 bases, with 9 bases between them. The CDR3 spans 13 residues. Germline CDR1 and CDR2: SGHKS and YYEKEE (reference sequence). The CDR3 spells CASSPLPNTEAFF. CDR3 coding DNA: TGTGCCAGCAGCCCACTCCCAAACACTGAAGCTTTCTTT.

This rearrangement joins TRBV9 to TRBJ1-2, with 8 bases matching TRBD1. CDR3 length: 16 amino acids. V shed 4 bases, J shed 3 bases, and the junction held 11 bases outside the gene matches. Germline V CDR1 and CDR2: SGDLS, YYNGEE. The CDR3 spells CASSSTGARVHYGYTF. CDR3 DNA sequence: TGTGCCAGCAGCTCGACAGGGGCTCGAGTGCACTATGGCTACACCTTC.

V gene TRBV2 combines with J gene TRBJ2-3; 10 bases match TRBD2. The CDR3 runs 15 residues. Trimming removed 7 bases from V and 2 bases from J; junction bases left unmatched: 6. The germline V gene encodes CDR1 SNHLY and CDR2 FYNNEI. The CDR3: CASTLAGPNTDTQYF. For the CDR3, the DNA is TGTGCCAGCACACTAGCGGGACCCAACACAGATACGCAGTATTTT.

J is TRBJ1-1 and V is TRBV9; D possibly corresponds to TRBD1 (6 bases). Germline V lookup: CDR1 SGDLS, CDR2 YYNGEE. The CDR3 extends over 16 amino acids. Trimming removed 0 bases at V and 0 bases at J, with 12 bases between. The CDR3 loop is CASSVAPPGVNTEAFF. CDR3 sequence (DNA): TGTGCCAGCAGCGTAGCGCCTCCAGGGGTGAACACTGAAGCTTTCTTT.

The chain couples TRBV5-6 to TRBJ1-2; 7 bases align to TRBD1. V gave up 2 bases and J gave up 8 bases; unmatched junction bases: 3. This CDR3 has 12 residues. CDR1 SGHDT and CDR2 YYEEEE come from the germline V gene. CDR3 sequence (DNA): TGTGCCAGCAGCTTAGGACAGGACGGCTACACCTTC. This translates into CASSLGQDGYTF.

The rearrangement uses TRBV28 and TRBJ2-5; D gene unclear. The CDR3 has 11 residues. V shed 4 bases and J shed 4 bases, with 4 bases lying between them. Germline values: CDR1 MDHEN, CDR2 SYDVKM. This CDR3 reads CASSYGETQYF. The CDR3 DNA follows: TGTGCCAGCAGTTACGGAGAGACCCAGTACTTC.

This chain connects TRBV15 to TRBJ1-1, with 7 positions matching TRBD1. The V and J ends lost 0 bases and 1 base, in that order; junction bases with no gene match: 2. CDR1 and CDR2 from the germline V gene are LNHNV and YYDKDF (reference sequence). The CDR3 has 15 amino acids. CDR3 sequence (DNA): TGTGCCACCAGCAGAGATGGGACAGAGAACACTGAAGCTTTCTTT. Protein: CATSRDGTENTEAFF. Full variable domain (rest looked up from reference TRBV15 and TRBJ1-1): DAMVIQNPRYQVTQFGKPVTLSCSQTLNHNVMYWYQQKSSQAPKLLFHYYDKDFNNEADTPDNFQSRRPNTSFCFLDIRSPGLGDTAMYLCATSRDGTENTEAFFGQGTRLTVV.

The genes are TRBV7-9 and TRBJ2-1; D perhaps matches TRBD1 (5 bases). The CDR3 is 17 residues long. Germline-derived CDR1 and CDR2 are SEHNR and FQNEAQ (reference sequence). V was shortened by 5 bases and J by 0 bases, with 17 bases between the two germline ends. The CDR3 loop reads CASSVWRAQVSYNEQFF. The CDR3 DNA sequence: TGTGCCAGCAGCGTGTGGCGAGCACAGGTCTCCTACAATGAGCAGTTCTTC.